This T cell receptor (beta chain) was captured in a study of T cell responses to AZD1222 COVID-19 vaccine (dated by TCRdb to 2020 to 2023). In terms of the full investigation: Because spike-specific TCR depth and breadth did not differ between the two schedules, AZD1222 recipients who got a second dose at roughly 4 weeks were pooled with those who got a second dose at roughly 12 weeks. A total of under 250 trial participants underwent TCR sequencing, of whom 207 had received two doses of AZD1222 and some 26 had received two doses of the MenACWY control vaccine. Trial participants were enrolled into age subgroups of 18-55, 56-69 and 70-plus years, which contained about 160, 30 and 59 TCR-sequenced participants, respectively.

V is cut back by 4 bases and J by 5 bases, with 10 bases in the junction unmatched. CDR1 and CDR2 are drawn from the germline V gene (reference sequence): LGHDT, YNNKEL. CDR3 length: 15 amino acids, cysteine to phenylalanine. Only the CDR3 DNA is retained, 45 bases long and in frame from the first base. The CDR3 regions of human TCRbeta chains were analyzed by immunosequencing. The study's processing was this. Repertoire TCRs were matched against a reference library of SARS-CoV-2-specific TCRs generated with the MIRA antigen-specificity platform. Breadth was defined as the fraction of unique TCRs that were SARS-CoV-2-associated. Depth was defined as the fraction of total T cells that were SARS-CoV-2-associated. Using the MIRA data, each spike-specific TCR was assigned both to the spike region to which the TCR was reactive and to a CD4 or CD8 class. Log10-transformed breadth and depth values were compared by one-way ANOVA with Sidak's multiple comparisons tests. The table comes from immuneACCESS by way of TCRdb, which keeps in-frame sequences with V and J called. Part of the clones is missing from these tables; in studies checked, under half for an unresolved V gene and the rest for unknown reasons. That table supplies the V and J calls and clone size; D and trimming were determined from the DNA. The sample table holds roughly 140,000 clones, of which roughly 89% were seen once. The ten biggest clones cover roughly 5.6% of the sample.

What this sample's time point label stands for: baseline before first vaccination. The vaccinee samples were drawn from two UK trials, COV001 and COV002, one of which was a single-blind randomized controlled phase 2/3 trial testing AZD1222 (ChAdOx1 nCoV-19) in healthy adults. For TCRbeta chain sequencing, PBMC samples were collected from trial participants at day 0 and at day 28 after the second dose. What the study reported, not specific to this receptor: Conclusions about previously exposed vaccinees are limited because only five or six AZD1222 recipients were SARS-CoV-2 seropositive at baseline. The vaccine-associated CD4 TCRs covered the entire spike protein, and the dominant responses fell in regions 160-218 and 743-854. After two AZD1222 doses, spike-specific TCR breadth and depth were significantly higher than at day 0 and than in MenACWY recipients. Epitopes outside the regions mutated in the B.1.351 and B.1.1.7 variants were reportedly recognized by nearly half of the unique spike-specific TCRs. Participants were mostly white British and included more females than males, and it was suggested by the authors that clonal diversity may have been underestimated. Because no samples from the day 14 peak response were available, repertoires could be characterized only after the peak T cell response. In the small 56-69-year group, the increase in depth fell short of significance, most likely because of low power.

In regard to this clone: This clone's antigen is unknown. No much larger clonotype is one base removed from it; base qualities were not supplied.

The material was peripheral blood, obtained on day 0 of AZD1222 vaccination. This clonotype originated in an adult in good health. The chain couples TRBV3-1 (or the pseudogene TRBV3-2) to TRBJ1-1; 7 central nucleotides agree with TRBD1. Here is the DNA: TGTGCCAGCAGCCCACACCACAGGGGCGATACTGAAGCTTTCTTT. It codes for CASSPHHRGDTEAFF.